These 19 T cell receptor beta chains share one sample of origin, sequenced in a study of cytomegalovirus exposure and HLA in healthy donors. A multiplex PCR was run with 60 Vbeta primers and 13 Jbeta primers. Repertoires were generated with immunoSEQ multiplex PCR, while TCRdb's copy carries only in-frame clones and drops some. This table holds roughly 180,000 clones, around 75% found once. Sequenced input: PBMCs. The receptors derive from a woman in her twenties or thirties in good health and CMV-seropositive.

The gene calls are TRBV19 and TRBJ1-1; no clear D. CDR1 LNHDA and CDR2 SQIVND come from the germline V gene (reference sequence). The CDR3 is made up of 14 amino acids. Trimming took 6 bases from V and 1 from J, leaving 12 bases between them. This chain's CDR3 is CASRWGASNTEAFF. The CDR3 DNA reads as TGTGCCAGTAGATGGGGAGCGTCGAACACTGAAGCTTTCTTT.

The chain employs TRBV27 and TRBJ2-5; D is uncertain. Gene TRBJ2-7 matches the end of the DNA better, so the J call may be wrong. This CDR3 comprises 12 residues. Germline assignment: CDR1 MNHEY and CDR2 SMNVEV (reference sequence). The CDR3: CASRVSSYEQYF. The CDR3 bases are TGTGCCAGCAGGGTTTCTTCCTACGAGCAGTACTTC.

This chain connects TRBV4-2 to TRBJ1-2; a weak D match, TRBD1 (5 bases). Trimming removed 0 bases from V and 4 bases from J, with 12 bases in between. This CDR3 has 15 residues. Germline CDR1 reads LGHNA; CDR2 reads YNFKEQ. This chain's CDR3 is CASSQDIQGSYGYTF. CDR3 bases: TGTGCCAGCAGCCAAGATATCCAGGGTTCCTATGGCTACACCTTC.

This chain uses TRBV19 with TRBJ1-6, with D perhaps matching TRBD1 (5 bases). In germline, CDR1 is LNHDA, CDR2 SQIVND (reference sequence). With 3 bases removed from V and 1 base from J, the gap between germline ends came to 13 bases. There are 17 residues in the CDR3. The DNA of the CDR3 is TGTGCCAGTAGTATTCAAATCGGGGGTTCCTATAATTCACCCCTCCACTTT. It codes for CASSIQIGGSYNSPLHF.

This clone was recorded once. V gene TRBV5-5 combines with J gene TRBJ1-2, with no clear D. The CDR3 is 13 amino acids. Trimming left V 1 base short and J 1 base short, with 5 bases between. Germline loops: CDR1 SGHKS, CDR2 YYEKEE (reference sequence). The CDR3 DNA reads TGTGCCAGCAGCTTGCCAGATAACTATGGCTACACCTTC. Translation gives CASSLPDNYGYTF.

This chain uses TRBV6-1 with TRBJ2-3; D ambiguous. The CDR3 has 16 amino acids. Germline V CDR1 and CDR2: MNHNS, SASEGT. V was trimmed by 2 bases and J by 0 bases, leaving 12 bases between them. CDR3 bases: TGTGCCAGCAGTGAATTTGAGAAAACTAGCACAGATACGCAGTATTTT. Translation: CASSEFEKTSTDTQYF.

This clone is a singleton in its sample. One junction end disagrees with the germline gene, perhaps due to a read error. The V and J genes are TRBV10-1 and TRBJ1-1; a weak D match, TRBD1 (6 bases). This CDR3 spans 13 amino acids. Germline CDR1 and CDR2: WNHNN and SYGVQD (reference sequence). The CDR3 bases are TGCACCAGCAGTTACACAGGGTGGACTGAAGCTTTCTTT. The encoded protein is CTSSYTGWTEAFF.

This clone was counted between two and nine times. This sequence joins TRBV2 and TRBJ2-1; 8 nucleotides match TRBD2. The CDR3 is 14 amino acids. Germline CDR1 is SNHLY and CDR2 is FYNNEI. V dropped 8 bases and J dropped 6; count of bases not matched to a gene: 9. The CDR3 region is CASGKRGSTNEQFF. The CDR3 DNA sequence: TGTGCCAGCGGGAAGCGGGGGTCTACCAATGAGCAGTTCTTC. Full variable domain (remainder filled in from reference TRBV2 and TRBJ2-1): EPEVTQTPSHQVTQMGQEVILRCVPISNHLYFYWYRQILGQKVEFLVSFYNNEISEKSEIFDDQFSVERPDGSNFTLKIRSTKLEDSAMYFCASGKRGSTNEQFFGPGTRLTVL.

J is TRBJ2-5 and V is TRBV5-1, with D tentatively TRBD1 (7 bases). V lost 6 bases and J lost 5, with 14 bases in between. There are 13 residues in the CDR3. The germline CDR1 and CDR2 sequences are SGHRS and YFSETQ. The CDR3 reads CASTPRGDETQYF. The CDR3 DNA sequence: TGCGCCAGCACCCCCAGGGGGGACGAGACCCAGTACTTC. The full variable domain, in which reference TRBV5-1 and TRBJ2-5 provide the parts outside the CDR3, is KAGVTQTPRYLIKTRGQQVTLSCSPISGHRSVSWYQQTPGQGLQFLFEYFSETQRNKGNFPGRFSGRQFSNSRSEMNVSTLELGDSALYLCASTPRGDETQYFGPGTRLLVL.

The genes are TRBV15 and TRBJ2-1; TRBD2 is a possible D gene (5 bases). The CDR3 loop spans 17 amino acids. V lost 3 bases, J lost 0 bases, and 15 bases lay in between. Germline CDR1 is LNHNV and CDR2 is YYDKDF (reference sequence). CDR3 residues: CATSSFEGGSSYNEQFF. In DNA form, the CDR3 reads TGTGCCACCAGCAGTTTCGAAGGAGGAAGCTCCTACAATGAGCAGTTCTTC.

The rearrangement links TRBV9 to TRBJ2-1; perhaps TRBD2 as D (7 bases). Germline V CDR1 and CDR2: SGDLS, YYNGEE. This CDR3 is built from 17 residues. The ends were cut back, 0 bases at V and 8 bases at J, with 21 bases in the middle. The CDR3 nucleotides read TGTGCCAGCAGCGTAGCTTCTTTTGCGGGGGCGTATGATGAGCAGTTCTTC. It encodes CASSVASFAGAYDEQFF.

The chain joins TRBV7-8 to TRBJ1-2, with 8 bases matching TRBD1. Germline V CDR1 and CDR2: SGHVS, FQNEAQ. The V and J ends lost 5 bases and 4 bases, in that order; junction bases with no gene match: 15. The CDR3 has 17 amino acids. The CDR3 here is CASSPRQGLRDLYGYTF. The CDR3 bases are TGTGCCAGCAGCCCCCGACAGGGGCTACGAGACCTCTATGGCTACACCTTC.

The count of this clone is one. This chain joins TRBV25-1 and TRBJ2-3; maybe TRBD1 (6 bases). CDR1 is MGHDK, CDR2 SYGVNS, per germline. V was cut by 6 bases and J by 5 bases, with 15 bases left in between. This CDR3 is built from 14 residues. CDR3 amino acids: CASSLARGGDTQYF. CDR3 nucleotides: TGTGCCAGCAGCTTAGCGAGAGGGGGAGATACGCAGTATTTT.

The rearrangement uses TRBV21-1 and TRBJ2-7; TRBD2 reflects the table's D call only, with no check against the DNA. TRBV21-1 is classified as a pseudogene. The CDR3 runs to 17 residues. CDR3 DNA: TGTGCCAGCAGCAAATTTCGCAATAGCCGACCGAGATACGAGCAGTACTTC. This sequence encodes CASSKFRNSRPRYEQYF.

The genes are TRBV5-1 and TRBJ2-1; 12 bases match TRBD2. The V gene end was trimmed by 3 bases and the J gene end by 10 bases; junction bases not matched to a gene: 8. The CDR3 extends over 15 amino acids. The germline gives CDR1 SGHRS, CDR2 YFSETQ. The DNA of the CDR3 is TGCGCCAGCAGCTCCCGGACTAGCGGGACGGGGGAGCAGTTCTTC. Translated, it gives CASSSRTSGTGEQFF.

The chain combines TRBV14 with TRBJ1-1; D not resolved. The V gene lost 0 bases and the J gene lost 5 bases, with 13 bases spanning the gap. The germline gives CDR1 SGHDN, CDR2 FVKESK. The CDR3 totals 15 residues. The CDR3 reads CASSQEEAGFTEAFF. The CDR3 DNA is TGTGCCAGCAGCCAAGAAGAGGCGGGGTTTACTGAAGCTTTCTTT. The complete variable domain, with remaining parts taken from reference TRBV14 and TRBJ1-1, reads EAGVTQFPSHSVIEKGQTVTLRCDPISGHDNLYWYRRVMGKEIKFLLHFVKESKQDESGMPNNRFLAERTGGTYSTLKVQPAELEDSGVYFCASSQEEAGFTEAFFGQGTRLTVV.

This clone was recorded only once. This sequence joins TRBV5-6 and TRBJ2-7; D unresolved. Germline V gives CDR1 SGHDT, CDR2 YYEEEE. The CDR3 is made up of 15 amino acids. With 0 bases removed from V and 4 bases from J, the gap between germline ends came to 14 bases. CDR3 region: CASSLVSGSLYEQYF. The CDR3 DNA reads TGTGCCAGCAGCTTGGTGTCCGGTTCGCTGTACGAGCAGTACTTC.

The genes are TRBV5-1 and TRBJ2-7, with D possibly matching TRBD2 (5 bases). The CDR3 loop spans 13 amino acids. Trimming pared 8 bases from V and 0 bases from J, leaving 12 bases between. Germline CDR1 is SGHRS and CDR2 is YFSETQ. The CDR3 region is CASTPRGSYEQYF. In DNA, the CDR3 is TGCGCCAGTACCCCTCGGGGCTCCTACGAGCAGTACTTC.

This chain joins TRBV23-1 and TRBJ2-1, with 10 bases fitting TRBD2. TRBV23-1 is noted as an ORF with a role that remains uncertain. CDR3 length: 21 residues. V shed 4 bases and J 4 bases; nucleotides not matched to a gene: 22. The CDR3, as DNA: TGCGCCAGCAGTCCGACTGACAGGAGGATCGGACTAGCGGAGCCATACAATGAGCAGTTCTTC. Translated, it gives CASSPTDRRIGLAEPYNEQFF.